The 30 T cell receptor beta chains listed next were all sequenced from one sample in a study of blood T cell repertoires in COVID-19. Using immunoSEQ multiplex PCR, the repertoire was profiled, and TCRdb retains in-frame clones only, with some absent. The sample records about 230,000 clones, 70% to 90% being singletons. Sequencing input: peripheral blood. The origin of the receptors is a man aged 50-60 years with COVID-19, enrolled during active disease.

The chain employs TRBV2 and TRBJ1-2, with D uncertain. The CDR3 consists of 12 residues. V was clipped by 6 bases and J by 6 bases, with 11 bases between them. Germline V gene sequence: CDR1 SNHLY, CDR2 FYNNEI. CDR3 coding DNA: TGTGCCAGCAGCACCGGTTACGATGGCTACACCTTC. Protein product: CASSTGYDGYTF.

The rearrangement joins TRBV27 to TRBJ2-1, with D maybe TRBD2 (7 bases). Trimming cost V 6 bases and J 2 bases, with 8 bases left between them. Per germline, CDR1 MNHEY and CDR2 SMNVEV (reference sequence). CDR3 length: 13 amino acids. In nucleotides, the CDR3 is TGTGCCAGCAGGCGGGGGCCCTACAATGAGCAGTTCTTC. Translating gives CASRRGPYNEQFF.

This clone was counted between two and nine times. The V and J genes are TRBV5-3 and TRBJ2-1; 10 nucleotides agree with TRBD2. TRBV5-3 is an ORF; its function is uncertain. The junction had 10 bases not matched to a gene; V was cut back by 4 bases and J by 0 bases. There are 18 residues in the CDR3. The DNA of the CDR3 is TGTGCCAGAAGCGGTCACTGGACTAGCGGCAGCTCCTACAATGAGCAGTTCTTC. It translates to CARSGHWTSGSSYNEQFF.

Remarks on this clone: Other DNA variants within this sample encode the same CDR3. V is TRBV6-2 or TRBV6-3 and J is TRBJ1-5; 8 nucleotides align to TRBD1. This CDR3 spans 16 amino acids. CDR1 is MNHEY and CDR2 is SVGEGT in the germline V gene. Trimming cost V 4 bases and J 4 bases; bases outside gene matches: 9. CDR3 DNA: TGTGCCAGCAGTTCCGACCGGGACAGGTCTAATCAGCCCCAGCATTTT. Its protein product is CASSSDRDRSNQPQHF.

The chain joins TRBV21-1 to TRBJ2-3; TRBD2, the table's D call, lacks a check against the DNA. TRBV21-1 is a pseudogene locus. The length of the CDR3 is 18 residues. CDR3 bases: TGTGCCAGCAGCCTACAAGGACGGGGATGGGGTAGCACAGATACGCAGTATTTT. Protein sequence: CASSLQGRGWGSTDTQYF.

The chain recombines TRBV9 with TRBJ2-2; the match to TRBD1 covers 9 bases. The germline CDR1 and CDR2 sequences are SGDLS and YYNGEE. V shed 2 bases and J 3 bases; nucleotides not matched to a gene: 5. This CDR3 region has 16 residues. The CDR3 DNA follows: TGTGCCAGCAGCGTTCAAGGGACAGGGTACACCGGGGAGCTGTTTTTT. Protein sequence: CASSVQGTGYTGELFF.

J is TRBJ1-2 and V is TRBV12-3 or TRBV12-4; D is possibly TRBD1 (6 bases). The CDR3 totals 11 residues. V was shortened by 6 bases and J by 14 bases, with 16 bases between the two germline ends. CDR3 DNA sequence: TGTGCCAGCAGGGATATTACAGGGACAACCTTC. Protein product: CASRDITGTTF.

The gene calls are TRBV6-5 and TRBJ2-1, with D possibly being TRBD1 (5 bases). CDR1 is MNHEY and CDR2 is SVGAGI in the germline V gene. Trimming removed 6 bases from V and 3 bases from J, with 15 bases in between. The CDR3 extends over 15 amino acids. CDR3 in DNA: TGTGCCAGCAGAACCGACAGTGGAATCTACAATGAGCAGTTCTTC. It encodes CASRTDSGIYNEQFF.

V usage is TRBV3-1 (or the pseudogene TRBV3-2) and J usage is TRBJ1-3; 9 bases agree with TRBD1. The CDR3 spans 16 residues. The V segment lost 4 bases and the J segment 4 bases; nucleotides outside the gene matches: 8. Germline lookup yields CDR1 LGHDT and CDR2 YNNKEL (reference sequence). This chain's CDR3 is CASSRYRGQGGNTIYF. DNA for the CDR3: TGTGCCAGCAGCCGATACAGGGGGCAGGGGGGAAACACCATATATTTT.

The rearrangement links TRBV5-4 to TRBJ2-3, with a weak D call TRBD2 (6 bases). Germline V gives CDR1 SGHNT, CDR2 YYREEE (reference sequence). This CDR3 comprises 13 residues. The ends were cut back, 4 bases at V and 2 bases at J, with 8 bases in the middle. The CDR3 DNA reads TGTGCCAGCAGCGGCGGGACCACAGATACGCAGTATTTT. Its translation is CASSGGTTDTQYF.

The rearrangement uses TRBV25-1 and TRBJ1-1; no firm D call. V lost 7 bases and J lost 4, with 13 bases in between. CDR3 size: 13 residues. CDR1 MGHDK and CDR2 SYGVNS come from the germline V gene. The CDR3 DNA reads TGTGCCAGCAAGTCGGTAGGGAGCACTGAAGCTTTCTTT. This gives the protein CASKSVGSTEAFF. Complete variable domain (other parts from reference TRBV25-1 and TRBJ1-1): EADIYQTPRYLVIGTGKKITLECSQTMGHDKMYWYQQDPGMELHLIHYSYGVNSTEKGDLSSESTVSRIRTEHFPLTLESARPSHTSQYLCASKSVGSTEAFFGQGTRLTVV.

This clone was observed once. The genes are TRBV6-7 and TRBJ1-4, with D tentatively TRBD1 (5 bases). TRBV6-7 is known as an ORF, though its function is uncertain. Trimming pared 5 bases from V and 3 bases from J, leaving 13 bases between. This CDR3 contains 15 residues. In DNA form, the CDR3 reads TGTGCCAGCAGTCCAGGTACGGGGGCTAATGAAAAACTGTTTTTT. Residues: CASSPGTGANEKLFF.

The V and J genes are TRBV10-3 and TRBJ2-6, with 9 nucleotides matching TRBD1. The CDR3 consists of 18 residues. From germline, CDR1 is ENHRY and CDR2 SYGVKD. The V gene end was trimmed by 4 bases and the J gene end by 0 bases; junction bases not matched to a gene: 7. The CDR3 spells CAISASGQGDSGANVLTF. CDR3 DNA: TGTGCCATCAGTGCATCGGGACAGGGTGACTCTGGGGCCAACGTCCTGACTTTC.

The chain couples TRBV10-3 to TRBJ1-5; tentative D call: TRBD1 (6 bases). CDR1 and CDR2 from the germline V gene are ENHRY and SYGVKD. The V end lost 11 bases, the J end lost 4 bases, and 15 bases lay between the germline ends. There are 13 residues in the CDR3. The CDR3 sequence: CAGRGGENQPQHF. In nucleotides, the CDR3 is TGTGCCGGGCGTGGGGGCGAAAATCAGCCCCAGCATTTT.

The V gene is TRBV9, the J gene TRBJ1-3; the match to TRBD1 covers 7 bases. The CDR3 spans 16 residues. The ends lost 1 base at V and 0 bases at J; junction bases unmatched: 4. The germline V gene has CDR1 SGDLS and CDR2 YYNGEE. The CDR3 reads CASSVKQGGSGNTIYF. CDR3 coding DNA: TGTGCCAGCAGCGTAAAGCAGGGGGGCTCTGGAAACACCATATATTTT.

J is TRBJ2-7 and V is TRBV4-1; tentative D call: TRBD1 (5 bases). This CDR3 has 13 residues. The V end was cut by 3 bases, the J end by 0 bases, with 6 bases between. CDR1 is MGHRA, CDR2 YSYEKL, per germline. The DNA for the CDR3 is TGCGCCAGCAGCCAGGGGCCCTCCTACGAGCAGTACTTC. Residues: CASSQGPSYEQYF.

This chain uses TRBV30 with TRBJ2-7; 8 nucleotides match TRBD1. The germline CDR1 and CDR2 sequences are GTSNPN and SVGIG (reference sequence). The CDR3 extends over 13 amino acids. Trimming took 6 bases from V and 2 from J; bases not matched to a gene: 6. The CDR3 DNA reads TGTGCCTGCCCCGGCAGGGGGCCCTACGAGCAGTACTTC. Amino acid sequence: CACPGRGPYEQYF.

In DNA form, the CDR3 reads TGTGCCAGCAGATCCGGGACAGATCCCCGGGACCAGTACTTC. Amino acids: CASRSGTDPRDQYF. The V and J genes are TRBV7-2 and TRBJ2-7; 7 bases are a match to TRBD1. CDR1 and CDR2 from the germline V gene are SGHTA and FQGNSA. The V and J ends lost 6 bases and 10 bases, in that order; junction bases with no gene match: 15. This CDR3 is built from 14 residues.

The J gene is TRBJ1-2, the V gene TRBV24-1, with D unclear. The CDR3 is 13 residues long. CDR1 and CDR2 (germline): KGHDR, SFDVKD. The germline V and J ends were trimmed by 6 bases and 4 bases, with 11 bases remaining between them. CDR3 sequence reads: CATSTADFYGYTF. The CDR3 bases are TGTGCCACCAGTACTGCGGACTTCTATGGCTACACCTTC.

The CDR3 region has the DNA TGTGCCAGCAGTCCACTTGGGACAGGAAGAAACACCATATATTTT. Its translation: CASSPLGTGRNTIYF. This sequence joins TRBV6-5 and TRBJ1-3, with 8 bases matching TRBD1. The V gene end was trimmed by 5 bases and the J gene end by 5 bases; junction bases not matched to a gene: 8. In germline, CDR1 is MNHEY, CDR2 SVGAGI. The CDR3 spans 15 residues.

The rearrangement uses TRBV28 and TRBJ2-7; tentatively, D is TRBD1 (6 bases). V lost 7 bases and J lost 2, with 12 bases in between. This CDR3 has 13 amino acids. The germline CDR1 and CDR2 sequences are MDHEN and SYDVKM. CDR3 DNA sequence: TGTGCCAGCAACCAGGGGCTCACCTACGAGCAGTACTTC. It translates to CASNQGLTYEQYF.

The chain joins TRBV18 to TRBJ1-4; D unresolved. CDR3 length equals 13 residues. CDR1 and CDR2 from the germline V gene are KGHSH and LQKENI. V dropped 5 bases and J dropped 5 bases, with 9 bases sitting between them. The CDR3, as DNA: TGTGCCAGCTCAGACATCGAGAATGAAAAACTGTTTTTT. Amino acids: CASSDIENEKLFF.

The chain is built from TRBV19 and TRBJ1-5; tentative D call: TRBD1 (5 bases). V dropped 5 bases and J dropped 3 bases, with 17 bases sitting between them. CDR3 size: 16 residues. Germline CDR1 is LNHDA and CDR2 is SQIVND (reference sequence). CDR3 sequence: CASSATQQALNQPQHF. CDR3 nucleotides: TGTGCCAGTAGTGCAACCCAACAGGCCCTCAATCAGCCCCAGCATTTT. Full variable domain (remainder filled in from reference TRBV19 and TRBJ1-5): DGGITQSPKYLFRKEGQNVTLSCEQNLNHDAMYWYRQDPGQGLRLIYYSQIVNDFQKGDIAEGYSVSREKKESFPLTVTSAQKNPTAFYLCASSATQQALNQPQHFGDGTRLSIL.

The J gene is TRBJ2-3, the V gene TRBV5-6; possibly TRBD1 for D (6 bases). This CDR3 comprises 15 residues. Germline V gene lookup returns CDR1 SGHDT and CDR2 YYEEEE. V lost 4 bases, J lost 0 bases, and 12 bases lay in between. CDR3 DNA: TGTGCCAGCAGCGCCGGACAGATCAGCACAGATACGCAGTATTTT. Amino acids: CASSAGQISTDTQYF.

This chain uses TRBV28 with TRBJ2-1, with TRBD2 matching over 9 bases. CDR1 is MDHEN, CDR2 SYDVKM, per germline. The CDR3 loop spans 16 amino acids. J gave up 6 bases and V 0 bases, and 6 bases lay outside the gene matches. As DNA, the CDR3 is TGTGCCAGCAGTTTATGGGGCGGGGGGGCCTCCAATGAGCAGTTCTTC. Its protein product is CASSLWGGGASNEQFF. Full variable domain (missing parts from reference TRBV28 and TRBJ2-1): DVKVTQSSRYLVKRTGEKVFLECVQDMDHENMFWYRQDPGLGLRLIYFSYDVKMKEKGDIPEGYSVSREKKERFSLILESASTNQTSMYLCASSLWGGGASNEQFFGPGTRLTVL.

The chain links TRBV19 to TRBJ2-7; 12 nucleotides match TRBD2. The germline V gene has CDR1 LNHDA and CDR2 SQIVND (reference sequence). Trimming cost V 5 bases and J 4 bases; bases outside gene matches: 6. This CDR3 contains 15 residues. Here the CDR3 DNA reads TGTGCCAGTAGTCGGGGGACTAGCGGGCCATACGAGCAGTACTTC. This encodes CASSRGTSGPYEQYF.

This chain joins TRBV12-3 or TRBV12-4 and TRBJ1-2; 7 nucleotides match TRBD1. This CDR3 region has 13 residues. The ends lost 1 base at V and 6 bases at J; junction bases unmatched: 2. As DNA, the CDR3 is TGTGCCAGCAGTTTAGGGGGGACAGATGGCTACACCTTC. This codes for CASSLGGTDGYTF.

The rearrangement joins TRBV5-6 to TRBJ2-7; D might be TRBD1 (5 bases). CDR1 is SGHDT, CDR2 YYEEEE, per germline. The CDR3 spans 16 residues. Trimming left V 4 bases short and J 3 bases short, with 20 bases between. In DNA, the CDR3 is TGTGCCAGCAGCAGACCGGACATTTTCCTCGACTACGAGCAGTACTTC. This codes for CASSRPDIFLDYEQYF.

The gene calls are TRBV5-8 and TRBJ2-1; tentatively, D is TRBD1 (5 bases). Looked up from germline, CDR1 is SGHTS and CDR2 is YDEGEE. CDR3 length equals 15 residues. V lost 3 bases to trimming and J lost 0 bases, with 10 bases between them. For the CDR3, the DNA is TGTGCCAGCAGCTCCAGGGCGATCTCCTACAATGAGCAGTTCTTC. Encoded protein: CASSSRAISYNEQFF.

The chain uses TRBV24-1 and TRBJ2-1, with 8 positions matching TRBD1. The germline V gene has CDR1 KGHDR and CDR2 SFDVKD. CDR3 length: 16 amino acids. Unmatched junction bases numbered 8, after V lost 2 bases and J lost 6 bases. The CDR3, as DNA: TGTGCCACCAGTGATTCACGGACAGGGTTGGGCAATGAGCAGTTCTTC. It specifies CATSDSRTGLGNEQFF.